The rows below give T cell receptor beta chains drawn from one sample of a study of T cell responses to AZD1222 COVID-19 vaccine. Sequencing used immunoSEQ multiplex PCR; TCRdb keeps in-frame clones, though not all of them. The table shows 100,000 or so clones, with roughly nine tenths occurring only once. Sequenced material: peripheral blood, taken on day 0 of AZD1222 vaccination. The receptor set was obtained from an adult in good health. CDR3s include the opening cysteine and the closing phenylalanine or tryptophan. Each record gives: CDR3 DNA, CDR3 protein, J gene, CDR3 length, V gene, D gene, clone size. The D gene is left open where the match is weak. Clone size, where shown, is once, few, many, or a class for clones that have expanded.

TGTGCCAGCAGCTCAACCGGACTAGCGGGGGTGGAGCAGTATTTT CASSSTGLAGVEQYF TRBJ2-3 15 TRBV7-8 TRBD2 once
TGTGCCAGCAGGCAGGACGGATTCACAGATACGCAGTATTTT CASRQDGFTDTQYF TRBJ2-3 14 TRBV7-2 NA NA
TGTGCCAGCAGCCGGGAGGGGACGGGTGAAAAACTGTTTTTT CASSREGTGEKLFF TRBJ1-4 14 TRBV4-2 NA NA
TGTGCCAGCAGCTTGGGGAGGGGACAGTTAACTGGGGCCAACGTCCTGACTTTC CASSLGRGQLTGANVLTF TRBJ2-6 18 TRBV5-1 NA once
TGTGCCATCAGGGGAAATGAGCAGTTCTTC CAIRGNEQFF TRBJ2-1 10 TRBV10-3 NA NA
TGTGCCAGCAGCCAAGGGATAAGCGGGAGGGCCGCTGAGCAGTTCTTC CASSQGISGRAAEQFF TRBJ2-1 16 TRBV4-2 TRBD2 NA
TGTGCCACCAGTGACCAATACGATGAAGCTTTCTTT CATSDQYDEAFF TRBJ1-1 12 TRBV24-1 NA NA
TGTGCCAGCAGGATGACTAGCGGGAGCCCCGGTACGCAGTATTTT CASRMTSGSPGTQYF TRBJ2-3 15 TRBV2 TRBD2 NA
TGTGCCAGCAGCGTAGAGGCTAGCGGGTGGGGGGATCAGTTCTTC CASSVEASGWGDQFF TRBJ2-1 15 TRBV9 TRBD2 NA
TGTGCCAGCAGCCACGTCCCGGGCGAAGCTTTCTTT CASSHVPGEAFF TRBJ1-1 12 TRBV6-2/TRBV6-3 NA once
TGTGCCAGCTCACCAAACGCGGGACGGAAACACACTGAAGCTTTCTTT CASSPNAGRKHTEAFF TRBJ1-1 16 TRBV18 NA NA
TGTGCCAGTAGCACCGACAGGGGACGCCAGCCCCAGCATTTT CASSTDRGRQPQHF TRBJ1-5 14 TRBV19 TRBD1 once
TGTGCCAGCTCACCAGTACAGGGCGATGGCTACACCTTC CASSPVQGDGYTF TRBJ1-2 13 TRBV18 NA once
TGTGCCAGCAGCTTAGACACGAGGTTCAATGAGCAGTTCTTC CASSLDTRFNEQFF TRBJ2-1 14 TRBV7-9 NA NA
TGTGCCAGCAGCCAAGTCGAGTCTTCGATCTATGGCTACACCTTC CASSQVESSIYGYTF TRBJ1-2 15 TRBV14 NA few
TGTGCCAGCAGTTACTACTCTGGCGGGGCCACGGCTTTCTTT CASSYYSGGATAFF TRBJ1-1 14 TRBV6-2/TRBV6-3 NA NA
TGTGCCAGCAGCTTAATGGGAAGGGGCGGGGAGACCCAGTACTTC CASSLMGRGGETQYF TRBJ2-5 15 TRBV7-3 NA NA
TGTGCCAGCAGTGAACGACCCCCCCGGGGGAGTTGGGAAAAACTGTTTTTT CASSERPPRGSWEKLFF TRBJ1-4 17 TRBV6-1 NA NA
TGTGCTAGTGGTCCGGACAGAGGCGAGACCCAGTACTTC CASGPDRGETQYF TRBJ2-5 13 TRBV12-5 NA NA
TGTGCCACAGCGACGGGGACTAACTATGGCTACACCTTC CATATGTNYGYTF TRBJ1-2 13 TRBV12-3/TRBV12-4 NA NA
TGCGCCAGCAGCCAAGAGGCAGGGTCGAGGTACGAGCAGTACTTC CASSQEAGSRYEQYF TRBJ2-7 15 TRBV4-1 NA NA
TGTGCCAGCAGCTTATTTGGGGCAGGGGAAAAACTGTTTTTT CASSLFGAGEKLFF TRBJ1-4 14 TRBV7-8 NA NA
TGTGCCAGCAGCTTATCGGGAGGCAATTCTGAAGCTTTCTTT CASSLSGGNSEAFF TRBJ1-1 14 TRBV7-3 NA NA
TGTGCCAGCTCGGTAGGACCTGACACTGAAGCTTTCTTT CASSVGPDTEAFF TRBJ1-1 13 TRBV18 NA NA